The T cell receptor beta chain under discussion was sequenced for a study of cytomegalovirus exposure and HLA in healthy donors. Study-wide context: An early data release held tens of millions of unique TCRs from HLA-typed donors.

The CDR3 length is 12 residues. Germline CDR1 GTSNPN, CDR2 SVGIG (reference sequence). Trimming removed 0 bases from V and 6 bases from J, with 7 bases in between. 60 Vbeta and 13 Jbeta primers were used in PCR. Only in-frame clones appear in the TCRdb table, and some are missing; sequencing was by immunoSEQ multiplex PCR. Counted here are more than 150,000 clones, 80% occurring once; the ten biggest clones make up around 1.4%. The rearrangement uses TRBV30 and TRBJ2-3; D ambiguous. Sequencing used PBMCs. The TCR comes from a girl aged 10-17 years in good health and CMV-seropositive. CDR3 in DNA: TGTGCCTGGAGTGTGAGATACGATACGCAGTATTTT. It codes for CAWSVRYDTQYF.